The entry below describes one TCR beta chain. Antigen unknown. The data originate from a study of memory B cells and T cells in multiple sclerosis. After stimulus-free culture, autoproliferating CFSE-dim and non-proliferating CFSE-high T cells were sequenced separately. Replicate wells were pooled after approximately seven days of stimulus-free culture of 5x10^7 CFSE-labeled PBMCs. PBMCs were labeled with roughly 0.46 uM CFSE and cultured without exogenous stimuli. Per germline, CDR1 MNHEY and CDR2 SVGAGI. V lost 8 bases and J lost 7, with 8 bases in between. The CDR3 totals 10 residues. Using immunoSEQ multiplex PCR, the repertoire was profiled, and TCRdb retains in-frame clones only, with some absent. There are about 46,000 clones in the sample; more than 65% occur only once, and about 1.1% lies in the top ten.

This chain connects TRBV6-5 to TRBJ1-2, with D hard to call. The sequenced sample consisted of PBMCs from blood kept in culture. The TCR comes from a human donor with multiple sclerosis. The CDR3 bases are TGTGCCAGCGGAGGTCCTGGCTACACCTTC. Its protein is CASGGPGYTF.